The 30 T cell receptor beta chains listed next were all sequenced from one sample in a study of regulatory T cells in long-lasting Graves disease. Time point of the sample: newly diagnosed GD, antithyroid drugs for less than 3 months. Extracted PBMC RNA gave rise to the TCR library. TCR beta libraries were built with iRepertoire HTBI primers and Arm-PCR of CDR3 regions. TCRdb reprocessed the multiplex PCR reads with MiXCR, giving one entry per CDR3 protein. This table holds about 530,000 distinct CDR3 sequences, 15% to 20% found once. The same data also contributed to another study, on T cells in Graves' hyperthyroidism and ophthalmopathy.

The input for sequencing was peripheral blood mononuclear cells (PBMCs), taken at new diagnosis, from a patient treated with antithyroid drugs. The source is a woman aged 35 to 60 with Graves disease.

This clonotype showed up many times. The V gene is TRBV15, the J gene TRBJ2-5; no clear D gene. CDR3 length: 16 residues. Germline V CDR1 and CDR2: LNHNV, YYDKDF (reference sequence). V lost 1 base to trimming and J lost 2 bases, with 14 bases between them. In DNA, the CDR3 is TGTGCCACCAGCAGAGGGTTTAGGTCAGAACAAGAGACCCAGTACTTC. Protein product: CATSRGFRSEQETQYF. The variable domain in full, with the rest retrieved from reference TRBV15 and TRBJ2-5, is DAMVIQNPRYQVTQFGKPVTLSCSQTLNHNVMYWYQQKSSQAPKLLFHYYDKDFNNEADTPDNFQSRRPNTSFCFLDIRSPGLGDTAMYLCATSRGFRSEQETQYFGPGTRLLVL.

This clonotype was picked up many times. The chain carries TRBV28 and TRBJ1-6, with a tentative D call TRBD1 (6 bases). Trimming shortened V by 3 bases and J by 9 bases, and 9 bases separated the two germline ends. There are 13 residues in the CDR3. Germline V gives CDR1 MDHEN, CDR2 SYDVKM. The CDR3: CASSFGTFSPLHF. CDR3 nucleotides: TGTGCCAGCAGTTTTGGGACATTTTCACCCCTCCACTTT. The whole variable domain, remainder taken from reference TRBV28 and TRBJ1-6, is DVKVTQSSRYLVKRTGEKVFLECVQDMDHENMFWYRQDPGLGLRLIYFSYDVKMKEKGDIPEGYSVSREKKERFSLILESASTNQTSMYLCASSFGTFSPLHFGNGTRLTVT.

This clonotype has ten or more counts. The rearrangement uses TRBV3-1 and TRBJ1-3, with unresolved D. The CDR3 loop spans 15 amino acids. Germline assignment: CDR1 LGHDT and CDR2 YNNKEL (reference sequence). V shed 5 bases and J shed 4 bases, with 15 bases lying between them. The CDR3 coding sequence is TGTGCCAGCAGCAAGAACACCCCACAAGGAAACACCATATATTTT. This gives the protein CASSKNTPQGNTIYF.

Details on this clonotype: One end of the junction does not line up with germline, which may come from a read error. The V and J genes are TRBV7-9 and TRBJ2-6; D is unclear. Germline loops: CDR1 SEHNR, CDR2 FQNEAQ (reference sequence). The CDR3 has 16 residues. CDR3 bases: TGCGCCAGCAGCCCGATACAGAACTCTGGGGCCAACGTCCTGACTTTC. Translating it yields CASSPIQNSGANVLTF.

This clonotype was seen repeatedly, ten times or more. This sequence joins TRBV2 and TRBJ1-6; TRBD1 agrees at 10 bases. Per germline, CDR1 SNHLY and CDR2 FYNNEI. CDR3 length: 14 residues. J gave up 10 bases and V 4 bases, and 4 bases lay outside the gene matches. CDR3 DNA: TGTGCCAGCAGTGGGGACAGGGGAGTCTCACCCCTCCACTTT. This codes for CASSGDRGVSPLHF.

This clonotype was seen more than once but under ten times. The chain carries TRBV2 and TRBJ1-6, with 8 bases identical to TRBD1. Germline CDR1 reads SNHLY; CDR2 reads FYNNEI. V dropped 4 bases and J dropped 7; count of bases not matched to a gene: 6. The CDR3 runs to 15 residues. The CDR3 here is CASSAQTGVNSPLHF. The CDR3 DNA reads TGTGCCAGCAGTGCTCAGACAGGGGTAAATTCACCCCTCCACTTT.

CDR3 amino acids: CASSVASGGPNEKLFF. DNA for the CDR3: TGCGCCAGCAGCGTCGCCTCAGGGGGACCCAATGAAAAACTGTTTTTT. V usage is TRBV5-1 and J usage is TRBJ1-4, with 7 bases that match TRBD1. Trimming cost V 4 bases and J 5 bases; bases outside gene matches: 11. The CDR3 contains 16 residues. Germline values: CDR1 SGHRS, CDR2 YFSETQ. Supplemented by reference TRBV5-1 and TRBJ1-4, the full variable domain reads KAGVTQTPRYLIKTRGQQVTLSCSPISGHRSVSWYQQTPGQGLQFLFEYFSETQRNKGNFPGRFSGRQFSNSRSEMNVSTLELGDSALYLCASSVASGGPNEKLFFGSGTQLSVL.

Note on this clonotype: A much larger clone is a single base away; this may be a read error. The chain joins TRBV7-2 to TRBJ1-2, with a tentative D call TRBD1 (5 bases). CDR3 length: 17 amino acids. Germline CDR1 reads SGHTA; CDR2 reads FQGNSA. V was cut by 3 bases and J by 2 bases, with 19 bases left in between. CDR3: CASSFDGRGRSNYGYTF. The CDR3 bases are TGTGCCAGCAGCTTCGACGGACGGGGACGGTCCAACTATGGCTACACCTTC.

This clonotype was seen many times. The chain couples TRBV30 to TRBJ2-3; D gene uncertain. Deletions cut 1 base from V and 7 bases from J, with 12 bases between. CDR3 size: 13 residues. CDR1 and CDR2 from the germline V gene are GTSNPN and SVGIG (reference sequence). The CDR3 region is CAWSDGTLNTQYF. CDR3 bases: TGTGCCTGGAGTGATGGTACCCTGAATACGCAGTATTTT.

This clonotype has at least ten counts. This chain connects TRBV24-1 to TRBJ2-3; D uncertain. The V end was cut by 4 bases, the J end by 9 bases, with 16 bases between. CDR1 and CDR2 from the germline V gene are KGHDR and SFDVKD. The CDR3 loop spans 14 amino acids. CDR3 in amino acids: CATSDSGPTATQYF. The CDR3 DNA reads as TGTGCCACCAGTGACTCCGGGCCCACGGCAACGCAGTATTTT.

This clonotype was seen repeatedly, ten times or more. V is TRBV6-1 and J is TRBJ2-1, with 10 nucleotides matching TRBD2. There are 16 residues in the CDR3. CDR1 is MNHNS, CDR2 SASEGT, per germline. The trim removed 2 bases at V and 4 bases at J, leaving 5 bases unmatched. The CDR3 sequence: CASSEQLAGLYNEQFF. The CDR3 DNA is TGTGCCAGCAGTGAACAACTAGCGGGGCTGTACAATGAGCAGTTCTTC.

Many counts were recorded for this clonotype. V and J are TRBV28 and TRBJ1-5; D gene uncertain. Germline V lookup: CDR1 MDHEN, CDR2 SYDVKM. The length of the CDR3 is 16 residues. V was trimmed by 0 bases and J by 0 bases, leaving 9 bases between them. The CDR3 spells CASSLWDVNSNQPQHF. The CDR3 DNA follows: TGTGCCAGCAGTTTATGGGACGTAAATAGCAATCAGCCCCAGCATTTT. The variable domain in full, completed from reference TRBV28 and TRBJ1-5, reads DVKVTQSSRYLVKRTGEKVFLECVQDMDHENMFWYRQDPGLGLRLIYFSYDVKMKEKGDIPEGYSVSREKKERFSLILESASTNQTSMYLCASSLWDVNSNQPQHFGDGTRLSIL.

This clonotype has at least ten counts. The chain links TRBV19 to TRBJ2-7; D gene ambiguous. The germline V gene has CDR1 LNHDA and CDR2 SQIVND (reference sequence). Trimming took 8 bases from V and 2 from J, leaving 16 bases between them. The CDR3 totals 14 residues. The CDR3 sequence: CASRSDRRPYEQYF. In nucleotides, the CDR3 is TGTGCCAGTCGTTCTGATCGGCGGCCCTACGAGCAGTACTTC. Combining the CDR3 with reference TRBV19 and TRBJ2-7 gives the whole variable domain DGGITQSPKYLFRKEGQNVTLSCEQNLNHDAMYWYRQDPGQGLRLIYYSQIVNDFQKGDIAEGYSVSREKKESFPLTVTSAQKNPTAFYLCASRSDRRPYEQYFGPGTRLTVT.

This clonotype was observed at least ten times. The V gene is TRBV7-2, the J gene TRBJ2-5, with 7 positions matching TRBD2. The V gene's germline CDR1 is SGHTA and CDR2 FQGNSA. The CDR3 sequence is 13 residues long. V dropped 5 bases and J dropped 5; count of bases not matched to a gene: 5. The CDR3 nucleotides read TGTGCCAGCAGCCGCTGGGGGGGGGAGACCCAGTACTTC. This sequence encodes CASSRWGGETQYF.

The rearrangement links TRBV30 to TRBJ1-5; D uncertain. Germline CDR1 reads GTSNPN; CDR2 reads SVGIG (reference sequence). The CDR3 covers 14 residues. The V gene lost 3 bases and the J gene lost 1 base, with 10 bases spanning the gap. This CDR3 is CAWRSGSSNQPQHF. The CDR3 nucleotides are TGTGCCTGGAGATCCGGATCCAGCAATCAGCCCCAGCATTTT.

Comment on this clonotype: This likely stems from a read error, as it lies one base from a far larger clone. This chain uses TRBV11-2 with TRBJ2-3; no firm D call. The last part of the DNA fits TRBJ1-1 better; the J call may be wrong. The CDR3 sequence is 15 residues long. CDR1 and CDR2 from the germline V gene are SGHAT and FQNNGV. The CDR3 sequence: CASSLPWRKNTGAFF. The CDR3 DNA sequence: TGTGCCAGCAGCTTGCCGTGGCGCAAGAACACTGGAGCTTTCTTT.

This clonotype was seen more than once but under ten times. V is TRBV6-1 and J is TRBJ2-3; D unclear. Germline values: CDR1 MNHNS, CDR2 SASEGT. V was trimmed by 5 bases and J by 9 bases, leaving 12 bases between them. The CDR3 runs 12 residues. The CDR3 sequence is CASSPDPATQYF. DNA for the CDR3: TGTGCCAGCAGTCCCGACCCAGCCACGCAGTATTTT.

This clonotype appeared a few times. This chain connects TRBV6-1 to TRBJ1-1, with a possible D match to TRBD1 (6 bases). The CDR3 runs 16 residues. The germline V gene encodes CDR1 MNHNS and CDR2 SASEGT. The V end lost 5 bases, the J end lost 10 bases, and 26 bases lay between the germline ends. The CDR3 is CASSPYAPRGSFLAFF. The CDR3 DNA reads as TGTGCCAGCAGTCCCTATGCGCCCAGGGGCTCCTTTTTAGCTTTCTTT.

The CDR3 sequence is CASSLDRISISPLHF. The CDR3 DNA is TGTGCCAGCAGTTTAGACAGGATCTCCATCTCACCCCTCCACTTT. V is TRBV27 and J is TRBJ1-6, with D possibly being TRBD1 (6 bases). The CDR3 has 15 amino acids. The V end lost 2 bases, the J end lost 10 bases, and 15 bases lay between the germline ends. In germline, CDR1 is MNHEY, CDR2 SMNVEV (reference sequence).

The V gene is TRBV20-1, the J gene TRBJ2-3, with 8 nucleotides matching TRBD2. Trimming at V came to 4 bases and at J to 6 bases, leaving 3 bases not matched to a gene. The CDR3 consists of 12 residues. Per the germline V gene, CDR1 is DFQATT and CDR2 is SNEGSKA (reference sequence). CDR3 protein: CSAIAGSDTQYF. The DNA of the CDR3 is TGCAGTGCTATAGCGGGGTCTGATACGCAGTATTTT.

This clonotype was seen ten or more times. This chain links TRBV29-1 with TRBJ1-2; D possibly corresponds to TRBD1 (5 bases). V was pared by 0 bases and J by 4 bases, with 18 bases between. Germline V gives CDR1 SQVTM, CDR2 ANQGSEA. The CDR3 loop spans 16 amino acids. CDR3 sequence reads: CSVEDRRGGVTYGYTF. CDR3 nucleotides: TGCAGCGTTGAAGATCGTAGGGGCGGGGTGACCTATGGCTACACCTTC.

Here the CDR3 DNA reads TGTGCCAGTATTGCTTCGGGCTCTGGGGCCAACGTCCTGACTTTC. Translating it yields CASIASGSGANVLTF. The J gene is TRBJ2-6, the V gene TRBV19; no definite D call. V lost 7 bases and J lost 0, with 10 bases in between. Germline V lookup: CDR1 LNHDA, CDR2 SQIVND (reference sequence). The CDR3 length is 15 residues.

This clonotype was observed at least ten times. For the CDR3, the DNA is TGCGCCAGCAGCTCAGAGACTATCACAGATACGCAGTATTTT. This codes for CASSSETITDTQYF. V and J are TRBV5-1 and TRBJ2-3; the D gene is possibly TRBD2 (5 bases). Trimming shortened V by 3 bases and J by 2 bases, and 10 bases separated the two germline ends. The CDR3 spans 14 residues. From germline, CDR1 is SGHRS and CDR2 YFSETQ.

Worth noting for this clonotype: Being one base from a much bigger clone, this may be a read error. CDR3 amino acids: CASSTHRGNSPLHF. In DNA form, the CDR3 reads TGTGCCAGCTCGACCCATCGGGGTAATTCACCCCTCCACTTT. The chain combines TRBV18 with TRBJ1-6, with D uncertain. This CDR3 region has 14 residues. V was shortened by 6 bases and J by 6 bases, with 12 bases between the two germline ends. CDR1 and CDR2 (germline): KGHSH, LQKENI.

In this sample, this clonotype turned up many times. This chain connects TRBV28 to TRBJ2-7; D is uncertain. V was clipped by 2 bases and J by 0 bases, with 8 bases between them. The CDR3 spans 14 residues. Germline loops: CDR1 MDHEN, CDR2 SYDVKM. Here the CDR3 reads CASSLAPSSYEQYF. The DNA for the CDR3 is TGTGCCAGCAGTTTAGCCCCCAGCTCCTACGAGCAGTACTTC.

This clonotype was counted at least ten times. The chain has TRBV27 and TRBJ2-3, with 7 bases that match TRBD1. This CDR3 has 15 amino acids. V dropped 5 bases and J dropped 2; count of bases not matched to a gene: 7. CDR1 and CDR2 from the germline V gene are MNHEY and SMNVEV (reference sequence). The CDR3 bases are TGTGCCAGCAGTCCTAGACAGGGTTACACAGATACGCAGTATTTT. Its protein is CASSPRQGYTDTQYF.

Only a few counts were recorded for this clonotype. The chain carries TRBV11-2 and TRBJ1-1, with TRBD1 identical over 7 bases. The CDR3 consists of 12 residues. The V gene end was trimmed by 4 bases and the J gene end by 6 bases; junction bases not matched to a gene: 2. Germline CDR1 SGHAT, CDR2 FQNNGV. The CDR3: CASSYDRAEAFF. In DNA, the CDR3 is TGTGCCAGCAGCTATGACAGGGCTGAAGCTTTCTTT. The whole variable domain, remainder taken from reference TRBV11-2 and TRBJ1-1, is EAGVAQSPRYKIIEKRQSVAFWCNPISGHATLYWYQQILGQGPKLLIQFQNNGVVDDSQLPKDRFSAERLKGVDSTLKIQPAKLEDSAVYLCASSYDRAEAFFGQGTRLTVV.

V gene TRBV20-1 combines with J gene TRBJ2-3; D is perhaps TRBD2 (5 bases). Germline CDR1 reads DFQATT; CDR2 reads SNEGSKA (reference sequence). CDR3 length equals 13 residues. Deletions cut 4 bases from V and 3 bases from J, with 11 bases between. CDR3 DNA sequence: TGCAGTGCTAATGAGGGTTGGACAGATACGCAGTATTTT. Protein sequence: CSANEGWTDTQYF.

This clonotype was seen more than once but under ten times. This sequence joins TRBV5-1 and TRBJ2-2, with 8 bases fitting TRBD1. The CDR3 is 17 amino acids. CDR1 and CDR2 (germline): SGHRS, YFSETQ. The J segment lost 1 base and the V segment lost 4 bases, leaving 9 bases of the junction unmatched. The CDR3 DNA follows: TGCGCCAGCAGCCTTCCGAAAGGGACAGGGAACACCGGGGAGCTGTTTTTT. Translated, it gives CASSLPKGTGNTGELFF.

This clonotype was seen at least ten times. This sequence joins TRBV11-2 and TRBJ1-1; tentative D call: TRBD1 (6 bases). V lost 5 bases, J lost 2 bases, and 15 bases lay in between. The CDR3 length is 15 residues. CDR1 is SGHAT, CDR2 FQNNGV, per germline. In nucleotides, the CDR3 is TGTGCCAGCAGCCATCGAAGGGGGGGAAACACTGAAGCTTTCTTT. As protein: CASSHRRGGNTEAFF. Using reference TRBV11-2 and TRBJ1-1 for the parts outside the CDR3, the full variable domain is EAGVAQSPRYKIIEKRQSVAFWCNPISGHATLYWYQQILGQGPKLLIQFQNNGVVDDSQLPKDRFSAERLKGVDSTLKIQPAKLEDSAVYLCASSHRRGGNTEAFFGQGTRLTVV.